Listed here are 29 T cell receptor beta chains from one sample, sequenced in a study of T cell clonality in common variable immunodeficiency. The method was immunoSEQ multiplex PCR; TCRdb's version includes in-frame clones alone and lacks a portion of them. The sample holds more than 30,000 clones, and no clone turns up only once. What was sequenced was peripheral blood mononuclear cells. The origin of the receptors is a person aged 18 to 69 in good health.

At least ten counts were recorded for this clone. The DNA ends 3 residues before the CDR3 does, and the rest of the CDR3 is filled in from the germline J gene. The rearrangement links TRBV6-2 or TRBV6-3 to TRBJ1-1; the match to TRBD1 covers 8 bases. Trimming cost V 2 bases and J 4 bases; bases outside gene matches: 3. The germline CDR1 and CDR2 sequences are MNHEY and SVGEGT. The CDR3 loop spans 14 amino acids. The CDR3 spells CASSYQGAGTEAFF. CDR3 DNA (partial): TGTGCCAGCAGTTACCAGGGGGCGGGCACTGAA.

This clone appeared many times. The read finishes 3 residues shy of the CDR3 end, and the germline J gene is used to complete it. The chain carries TRBV11-2 and TRBJ1-4; TRBD1 is a possible D gene (5 bases). CDR1 is SGHAT and CDR2 is FQNNGV in the germline V gene. V was shortened by 4 bases and J by 7 bases, with 16 bases between the two germline ends. CDR3 size: 15 residues. CDR3 loop: CASSSRGGSFEKLFF. The CDR3 bases that were read are TGTGCCAGCAGCTCCCGGGGGGGTTCTTTTGAAAAA.

The sample holds many counts of this clone. The junction departs from the called germline gene at one end, perhaps through a read error. Read data end 3 residues before the CDR3 end; the end is taken from the germline J gene. The chain combines TRBV4-2 with TRBJ2-7, with D possibly being TRBD2 (7 bases). CDR3 length: 17 residues. CDR1 is LGHNA, CDR2 YNFKEQ, per germline. The sequenced CDR3 bases are TGCGCCAGCAGCCCAAGAATGTTGGGGGGGGCTAGGGACGAG. It codes for CASSPRMLGGARDE. The CDR3 in full is CASSPRMLGGARDEQYF.

This clone was seen many times. The read comes to an end 3 residues before the CDR3 does, leaving the germline J gene to fill in the end. The gene calls are TRBV7-2 and TRBJ1-4; D is uncertain. The CDR3 contains 14 residues. CDR1 SGHTA and CDR2 FQGNSA come from the germline V gene. The sequenced CDR3 bases are TGTGCCAGCAGCTACCACCGTTTGCCGAGGGAA. This sequence encodes CASSYHRLPRE. From start to end, the CDR3 is CASSYHRLPRELFF.

This clone occurred many times. The read ends 3 residues shy of where the CDR3 ends; the end is completed using the germline J gene. This rearrangement joins TRBV5-4 to TRBJ2-7, with TRBD1 matching over 10 bases. Losses at the gene ends were 5 bases for V and 3 bases for J; bases not matched to a gene: 11. Per germline, CDR1 SGHNT and CDR2 YYREEE (reference sequence). CDR3 length: 16 amino acids. Incomplete CDR3 DNA: TGTGCCAGCAGTCGGACCGGACAGGGGGTATACTACGAG. Amino acid sequence: CASSRTGQGVYYE. The whole CDR3 protein reads CASSRTGQGVYYEQYF.

This clone was seen many times. With the read ending 3 residues before the CDR3 end, the germline J gene is used to fill in that end. This chain uses TRBV10-3 with TRBJ2-6; D gene ambiguous. Trimming removed 7 bases at V and 4 bases at J, with 8 bases between. Germline lookup yields CDR1 ENHRY and CDR2 SYGVKD. The CDR3 length is 13 residues. CDR3 sequence: CAIKEQGANVLTF. The CDR3 bases that were read are TGTGCCATCAAAGAGCAAGGGGCCAACGTC.

This clone was picked up many times. The read halts 3 residues ahead of the CDR3 end, with the missing end drawn from the germline J gene. This chain joins TRBV5-1 and TRBJ2-2, with TRBD1 identical over 10 bases. Trimming cost V 5 bases and J 5 bases; bases outside gene matches: 6. CDR1 SGHRS and CDR2 YFSETQ come from the germline V gene. This CDR3 has 15 amino acids. The DNA read from the CDR3 is TGCGCCAGCAGTCGTGACAGGGGGCGAACCGGGGAG. This encodes CASSRDRGRTGE. In full, the CDR3 is CASSRDRGRTGELFF. The complete variable domain, with remaining parts taken from reference TRBV5-1 and TRBJ2-2, reads KAGVTQTPRYLIKTRGQQVTLSCSPISGHRSVSWYQQTPGQGLQFLFEYFSETQRNKGNFPGRFSGRQFSNSRSEMNVSTLELGDSALYLCASSRDRGRTGELFFGEGSRLTVL.

This clone has a count of ten or more. The read falls 3 residues short of the CDR3 end, and the missing part is taken from the germline J gene. This chain links TRBV2 with TRBJ2-6; the match to TRBD1 covers 8 bases. V lost 9 bases to trimming and J lost 0 bases; unmatched junction nucleotides: 7. CDR3 size: 16 residues. Germline V CDR1 and CDR2: SNHLY, FYNNEI. CDR3 DNA, as far as it was read: TGTGCCAGGCTGGACAGGGCCCGCTCTGGGGCCAACGTC. Protein product: CARLDRARSGANV. The CDR3 in its entirety is CARLDRARSGANVLTF.

The table lists this clone with many counts. Coverage ceases 3 residues before the CDR3 finishes, and the germline J gene fills in the end. This rearrangement joins TRBV30 to TRBJ2-1; D is ambiguous. Trimming took off 2 bases at V and 3 bases at J, with 11 bases between the two ends. CDR1 and CDR2 (germline): GTSNPN, SVGIG (reference sequence). The length of the CDR3 is 14 residues. The CDR3 here is CAWSLLKGYNEQFF. The part of the CDR3 DNA that was read is TGTGCCTGGAGTCTTCTTAAAGGCTACAATGAG.

This clone was recorded many times. The read ends 3 residues before the CDR3 terminus; that terminus is restored from the germline J gene. The rearrangement links TRBV5-1 to TRBJ2-1; 7 positions agree with TRBD1. The CDR3 has 14 amino acids. Germline lookup yields CDR1 SGHRS and CDR2 YFSETQ. With V trimmed by 6 bases and J by 8 bases, 11 bases remained unmatched. CDR3 sequence reads: CASMPGQSLDEQFF. CDR3 bases read: TGCGCCAGCATGCCGGGACAGAGTCTCGATGAG.

This clone was observed many times. The observed sequence ends 3 residues before the CDR3 terminus, with the missing tail filled in from the germline J gene. The rearrangement joins TRBV12-3 or TRBV12-4 to TRBJ2-7; 11 positions agree with TRBD2. Trimming removed 6 bases from V and 2 bases from J; junction bases left unmatched: 9. The CDR3 is made up of 16 amino acids. CDR3 sequence: CASSPLTSGGPYEQYF. CDR3 DNA, as far as it was read: TGTGCCAGCAGCCCCTTAACTAGCGGGGGACCCTACGAG.

The table lists this clone with a few counts. The junction shows a germline mismatch at one end, possibly a read error. The read comes to an end 3 residues before the CDR3 does, leaving the germline J gene to fill in the end. This sequence joins TRBV5-1 and TRBJ2-2; 11 nucleotides align to TRBD1. Per the germline V gene, CDR1 is SGHRS and CDR2 is YFSETQ. The CDR3 contains 14 residues. The DNA read from the CDR3 is TGCCCCAGCAGGTTGGGACAGGGGGCCGGGGAG. Translation: CPSRLGQGAGE. The full-length CDR3 reads as CPSRLGQGAGELFF.

This clone was found many times. The read comes to an end 3 residues before the CDR3 does, leaving the germline J gene to fill in the end. The chain has TRBV5-4 and TRBJ2-5, with TRBD1 matching 12 bases. The CDR3 is 16 residues long. V lost 4 bases to trimming and J lost 3 bases; unmatched junction nucleotides: 7. Germline-derived CDR1 and CDR2 are SGHNT and YYREEE (reference sequence). The CDR3 loop is CASSAWGQGAKETQYF. The CDR3 bases that were read are TGTGCCAGCAGCGCATGGGGACAGGGGGCGAAAGAGACC.

This chain's CDR3 is CAWSATQGAGYGQYF. Incomplete CDR3 DNA: TGTGCCTGGAGTGCCACACAGGGGGCAGGCTATGGT. This chain uses TRBV30 with TRBJ2-4, with TRBD1 matching 9 bases. The CDR3 end falls 3 residues outside the read, so it is completed with the germline J gene. The V gene's germline CDR1 is GTSNPN and CDR2 SVGIG (reference sequence). This CDR3 has 15 amino acids.

This clone was detected many times. The read is 3 residues too short to cover the CDR3 end, so that end is filled in from the germline J gene. This sequence joins TRBV20-1 and TRBJ1-6; the D gene is possibly TRBD1 (6 bases). Looked up from germline, CDR1 is DFQATT and CDR2 is SNEGSKA (reference sequence). This CDR3 has 13 amino acids. The V gene lost 3 bases and the J gene lost 9 bases, with 12 bases spanning the gap. The chain's CDR3 is CSARGGGRSPLHF. The part of the CDR3 DNA that was read is TGCAGTGCTAGGGGAGGGGGACGTTCACCC.

At least ten counts were recorded for this clone. Sequencing ends 3 residues short of the CDR3 end; the germline J gene provides the rest. The chain uses TRBV5-1 and TRBJ1-1; D possibly corresponds to TRBD1 (5 bases). Between the trimmed V and J ends, which lost 4 bases and 0 bases, there was a span of 25 bases. The V gene's germline CDR1 is SGHRS and CDR2 YFSETQ. This CDR3 spans 19 amino acids. Here the CDR3 reads CASSPEVPGRAPMNTEAFF. The covered CDR3 bases are TGCGCCAGCAGCCCGGAAGTTCCGGGCAGGGCCCCGATGAACACTGAA.

This clone occurred many times. Read data end 3 residues before the CDR3 end; the end is taken from the germline J gene. The rearrangement uses TRBV19 and TRBJ2-7; 9 nucleotides line up with TRBD1. Germline assignment: CDR1 LNHDA and CDR2 SQIVND (reference sequence). V was pared by 9 bases and J by 3 bases, with 3 bases of the junction left unmatched. CDR3 length equals 12 residues. The sequenced CDR3 bases are TGTGCCAGGAGGGACAGGGACTACGAG. The encoded protein is CARRDRDYE. The whole CDR3 reads CARRDRDYEQYF.

At least ten counts were recorded for this clone. The read stops 3 residues short of the end of the CDR3; the missing end is completed from the germline J gene. The chain has TRBV6-2 or TRBV6-3 and TRBJ2-3; D is uncertain. CDR1 is MNHEY, CDR2 SVGEGT, per germline. The germline V and J ends were trimmed by 5 bases and 3 bases, with 18 bases remaining between them. The CDR3 spans 16 residues. This CDR3 reads CASSNPSTFGTDTQYF. The sequenced part of the CDR3 DNA is TGTGCCAGCAGTAACCCCTCTACGTTCGGGACAGATACG.

This clone has a count of ten or more. A read error may account for a junction end that differs from germline. The read ends 3 residues shy of where the CDR3 ends; the end is completed using the germline J gene. V and J are TRBV4-2 and TRBJ2-2; the match to TRBD2 covers 9 bases. Germline V gives CDR1 LGHNA, CDR2 YNFKEQ. The CDR3 is made up of 16 amino acids. The CDR3 here is CASSPGTSINTGELFF. The CDR3 DNA, read in part, is TGCGCCAGCAGCCCCGGGACTAGCATTAACACCGGGGAG.

This clone was seen repeatedly, ten times or more. Read data end 3 residues before the CDR3 end; the end is taken from the germline J gene. This rearrangement joins TRBV7-9 to TRBJ2-7; possible D gene TRBD2, 5 bases. V was trimmed by 6 bases and J by 0 bases, leaving 15 bases between them. The germline V gene encodes CDR1 SEHNR and CDR2 FQNEAQ (reference sequence). The CDR3 has 15 amino acids. This CDR3 reads CASSRGRVDSYEQYF. CDR3 DNA (partial): TGTGCCAGCAGTAGAGGGCGGGTAGACTCCTACGAG.

At least ten counts were recorded for this clone. The read comes to an end 3 residues before the CDR3 does, leaving the germline J gene to fill in the end. The J gene is TRBJ2-5, the V gene TRBV20-1; 7 nucleotides agree with TRBD2. The germline CDR1 and CDR2 sequences are DFQATT and SNEGSKA (reference sequence). The V gene end was trimmed by 4 bases and the J gene end by 2 bases; junction bases not matched to a gene: 19. The CDR3 contains 18 residues. CDR3 sequence reads: CSATDPQPSGGTQETQYF. The sequenced CDR3 bases are TGCAGTGCTACCGATCCCCAACCTAGCGGAGGAACACAAGAGACC.

This clone has ten or more counts. The CDR3 end lies 3 residues beyond the end of the read and is filled in from the germline J gene. The chain uses TRBV5-1 and TRBJ1-1, with TRBD1 as a possible D gene (6 bases). CDR3 length: 14 residues. The V gene's germline CDR1 is SGHRS and CDR2 YFSETQ. The CDR3 DNA, read in part, is TGCGCCAGCAGCCGAGGGGGGCGGGGGCAAGGA. It encodes CASSRGGRGQG. The CDR3 in full is CASSRGGRGQGAFF.

This clone showed up many times. From the germline J gene comes the end of the CDR3, since the read stops 3 residues before it. V gene TRBV29-1 combines with J gene TRBJ1-4; D is possibly TRBD1 (5 bases). Trimming stripped 5 bases from V and 2 bases from J, with 18 bases between. Looked up from germline, CDR1 is SQVTM and CDR2 is ANQGSEA. The CDR3 extends over 16 amino acids. CDR3: CSVLKDGAGTNEKLFF. CDR3 DNA (partial): TGCAGCGTTTTAAAGGATGGGGCAGGGACTAATGAAAAA. Using reference TRBV29-1 and TRBJ1-4 for the parts outside the CDR3, the full variable domain is SAVISQKPSRDICQRGTSLTIQCQVDSQVTMMFWYRQQPGQSLTLIATANQGSEATYESGFVIDKFPISRPNLTFSTLTVSNMSPEDSSIYLCSVLKDGAGTNEKLFFGSGTQLSVL.

This clone has ten or more counts. The CDR3 end is not reached by the read, which stops 3 residues before it; the germline J gene fills it in. V usage is TRBV9 and J usage is TRBJ2-3, with 14 nucleotides matching TRBD2. Germline V CDR1 and CDR2: SGDLS, YYNGEE. CDR3 length equals 18 residues. This CDR3 reads CASSTGTSGGARRGAQYF. CDR3 DNA (partial): TGTGCCAGCAGCACCGGGACTAGCGGGGGAGCCCGACGCGGAGCG.

This clone has ten or more counts. With the read ending 3 residues before the CDR3 end, the germline J gene is used to fill in that end. This chain uses TRBV30 with TRBJ2-7, with 7 nucleotides matching TRBD2. The CDR3 extends over 16 amino acids. Germline-derived CDR1 and CDR2 are GTSNPN and SVGIG (reference sequence). With 2 bases clipped from V and 6 bases from J, the junction kept 16 bases outside the gene matches. The sequenced CDR3 bases are TGTGCCTGGAGTAATTTCGGACGGGCGGGGGAGGGCGAG. Protein: CAWSNFGRAGEGE. The entire CDR3 reads CAWSNFGRAGEGEQYF.

This clone occurred many times. The observed sequence ends 3 residues before the CDR3 terminus, with the missing tail filled in from the germline J gene. V is TRBV7-9 and J is TRBJ1-2; D unresolved. The CDR3 loop spans 13 amino acids. CDR1 is SEHNR and CDR2 is FQNEAQ in the germline V gene (reference sequence). The V gene lost 5 bases and the J gene lost 4 bases, with 11 bases spanning the gap. Partial CDR3 DNA: TGTGCCAGCAGCCCCCCTACCTCCTATGGC. This sequence encodes CASSPPTSYG. The full CDR3 protein reads CASSPPTSYGYTF.

At least ten counts were recorded for this clone. The covered CDR3 bases are TGTGCCACCAGCAGCCCGGAAGGGGATGGCAATCAGCCC. It translates to CATSSPEGDGNQP. The full CDR3 reads CATSSPEGDGNQPQHF. V and J are TRBV15 and TRBJ1-5; possible D gene TRBD1, 5 bases. Sequencing ends 3 residues short of the CDR3 end; the germline J gene provides the rest. This CDR3 contains 16 residues. Germline CDR1 is LNHNV and CDR2 is YYDKDF (reference sequence). The V end was cut by 3 bases, the J end by 2 bases, with 14 bases between.

In this sample, this clone turned up many times. The observed sequence ends 3 residues before the CDR3 terminus, with the missing tail filled in from the germline J gene. The chain employs TRBV23-1 and TRBJ2-1; 13 bases are a match to TRBD2. TRBV23-1 is placed among ORFs of uncertain function. V gave up 8 bases and J gave up 4 bases; unmatched junction bases: 14. This CDR3 contains 18 residues. This CDR3 is CASGPEWGLAGRYNEQFF. The CDR3 DNA, read in part, is TGCGCCAGCGGGCCGGAATGGGGACTAGCGGGAAGGTACAATGAG.

This clone occurred many times. The CDR3 end falls 3 residues outside the read, so it is completed with the germline J gene. The chain is built from TRBV6-1 and TRBJ2-2, with a possible D match to TRBD1 (5 bases). Trimming left V 3 bases short and J 2 bases short, with 10 bases between. There are 15 residues in the CDR3. CDR1 and CDR2 (germline): MNHNS, SASEGT. The CDR3 loop reads CASSESQGNTGELFF. Partial CDR3 DNA: TGTGCCAGCAGTGAGAGTCAGGGAAACACCGGGGAG.